This TCR beta chain was identified in a study of immune evolution from preneoplasia to lung adenocarcinoma (dated by TCRdb to 2020 to 2022). The study in broad terms: The study profiled immune contexture across lung adenocarcinoma precursors and invasive adenocarcinoma using immune gene expression, TCR sequencing and multiplex immunofluorescence. Resected precursor lesions (AAH, AIS, MIA) and invasive adenocarcinomas were compared with paired morphologically normal lung tissue. The immune data were combined with whole exome sequencing and methylation data from the same cohort of nodules. The overall cohort was made up of over 40 patients with pulmonary nodules who had surgical resection. Class I HLA alleles were inferred from exome data with POLYSOLVER, and allele-specific HLA loss was detected with LOHHLA. According to the study, around 99 samples were used for TCR sequencing. The sample size depended on which specimens were available, not on a prior power calculation. TCR sequencing data were obtained from 51 patients.

Note on this clone: The antigen it binds to is not known. The input lacks base qualities; no much larger clone sits a single base away.

TCR beta CDR3 regions were sequenced from DNA using the immunoSEQ hsTCRbeta Kit. In the source study's methods: TCR sequencing data were analysed with the ImmunoSEQ Analyzer. T cell clonality was defined as 1 minus Pielou's evenness, calculated on productive rearrangements. T cell diversity was measured with the inverse Simpson index on productive templates. T cell density was TCR beta template counts normalized to usable DNA, estimated by amplifying and sequencing housekeeping genes. Two-sided Kruskal-Wallis tests were used to compare TCR metrics between histologic stages. TCRdb provides this immuneACCESS table in a form limited to in-frame rearrangements. Some clones are lacking; in checked studies, under half of them reflect an unresolved V gene, and why the rest are absent is not known. V and J calls and clone size are as listed in that table; D and trimming were resolved from the DNA. In all, the sample holds about 4,000 clones, and approximately 81% of those were seen once. The ten largest clones take up about 10% of the sample.

Patients underwent resection in Japan or China between about 2014 and 2017. Histologic diagnosis of each case was confirmed independently by two lung cancer pathologists on H&E slides. The AllPrep DNA/RNA FFPE Kit was used to isolate DNA from FFPE tissue. The CDR3 goes from the cysteine to the phenylalanine over 14 residues. Just CDR3 DNA is preserved here, 42 bases in frame from base 1. The germline V gene yields SGHTA for CDR1 and FQGNSA for CDR2. Trimming leaves V shorter by 5 bases and J shorter by 3 bases, with the junction holding 6 bases beyond the gene matches. General findings and caveats noted by the study authors: Normal lung had the highest top T cell clone frequencies, and these frequencies appeared to fall progressively from AAH through AIS, MIA and invasive adenocarcinoma. Clonality was highest in normal lung, while later-stage lesions appeared to have lower clonality but higher T cell density and diversity. Findings were based on association rather than direct causation; larger cohorts with long-term follow-up and longitudinal biopsies were deemed needed. Because all patients were from Japan and China, applicability to Western populations was uncertain.

The sequence was collected from a person aged 70 to 85 with lung adenocarcinoma. The sequence joins TRBV7-2 to TRBJ2-7, and 8 junction bases match TRBD1. Sequenced sample: FFPE adjacent normal lung tissue. In nucleotide form, the sequence is TGTGCCAGCAGCCCCCGACAGGGGAGCTACGAGCAGTACTTC. Translated, it gives CASSPRQGSYEQYF. This CDR3, with the reference TRBV7-2 and TRBJ2-7 proteins standing in past its ends, gives the full variable domain GAGVSQSPSNKVTEKGKDVELRCDPISGHTALYWYRQSLGQGLEFLIYFQGNSAPDKSGLPSDRFSAERTGGSVSTLTIQRTQQEDSAVYLCASSPRQGSYEQYFGPGTRLTVT.